What follows are 3 T cell receptor beta chains derived from one specimen sequenced in a study of Graves' ophthalmopathy and Graves' hyperthyroidism. For repertoire sequencing, the TCR beta CDR3 regions were amplified from RNA transcripts. HTBI primers were used in a first-round RT-PCR, which preceded a second-round multiplex PCR. TCRdb ran MiXCR on the multiplex PCR reads and lists one entry per CDR3 protein. The sample comprises hundreds of thousands of distinct CDR3 sequences, roughly 20% of which are singletons, and roughly 6.9% rests with the top ten. The sample consisted of peripheral blood. These receptors all stem from a woman between 18 and 30 years old with stable Graves' hyperthyroidism. Some clones in this sample may be carry-over from other donors' samples.

The chain is built from TRBV6-5 and TRBJ1-2; 9 nucleotides match TRBD1. Looked up from germline, CDR1 is MNHEY and CDR2 is SVGAGI. This CDR3 comprises 15 residues. V shed 5 bases and J 6 bases; nucleotides not matched to a gene: 10. This CDR3 reads CASSTSRDRVNGYTF. CDR3 in DNA: TGTGCCAGCAGTACTTCCCGGGACAGGGTTAATGGCTACACCTTC.

This clonotype was recorded at least ten times. CDR3 in amino acids: CASSSTRPSDRGLYEQYF. CDR3 nucleotides: TGTGCCAGCAGTTCCACCCGCCCCTCAGACAGGGGCCTCTACGAGCAGTACTTC. The rearrangement uses TRBV12-3 or TRBV12-4 and TRBJ2-7, with 8 nucleotides matching TRBD1. This CDR3 contains 18 residues. Unmatched junction bases numbered 17, after V lost 4 bases and J lost 3 bases.

V gene TRBV15 combines with J gene TRBJ1-5; D might be TRBD1 (5 bases). Germline V lookup: CDR1 LNHNV, CDR2 YYDKDF (reference sequence). The CDR3 is 14 amino acids. The V and J ends lost 8 bases and 2 bases respectively, with 13 bases between them. The CDR3: CATCVGEGNQPQHF. For the CDR3, the DNA is TGTGCCACCTGCGTGGGGGAGGGCAATCAGCCCCAGCATTTT.